This TCR beta chain originates from a study of T cell repertoires in cytomegalovirus infection. TCRdb analysed the reads with MiXCR anew, one entry per CDR3 protein. The sample comprises some 920,000 distinct CDR3 sequences, roughly 31% of which are singletons, and 11% to 15% rests with the top ten. As concerns this clonotype: Its matching antigen is unknown. A read error may produce the germline difference seen at one junction end.

This CDR3 contains 14 residues. Germline-derived CDR1 and CDR2 are DFQATT and SNEGSKA (reference sequence). The sequencing used cultured CD8+ T cells from PBMCs, collected from culture after CMV antigen stimulation. The TCR sequence derives from a human donor in good health (CMV status not recorded). Some clones in this sample may be carry-over from other donors' samples. The genes are TRBV20-1 and TRBJ2-7; 9 bases are shared with TRBD1. The CDR3 spells CSARDRGATYEQYF. DNA for the CDR3: TGCAGTGCTCGAGACAGGGGGGCGACCTACGAGCAGTACTTC.